One and the same sample provided the 5 T cell receptor beta chains below, sequenced in a study of shared clonotypes between healthy human individuals. Libraries were prepared by immunoSEQ multiplex PCR; TCRdb keeps only in-frame clonotypes and omits some of them. The table records 850,000 to 1,200,000 clones, 70% to 80% of them present only once. The specimen was memory CD4+ T cells sorted from blood. Subset: CD45RA-negative fraction. The receptors were sampled from a young man in good health.

The chain uses TRBV7-2 and TRBJ2-1; D assignment may be TRBD1 or TRBD2 (5 bases each). Trimming cost V 9 bases and J 6 bases, with 12 bases left between them. This CDR3 comprises 12 residues. Germline V gene data show CDR1 as SGHTA and CDR2 as FQGNSA. CDR3 residues: CASSMRGNEQFF. CDR3 nucleotides: TGTGCCAGTTCCATGAGGGGCAATGAGCAGTTCTTC.

The rearrangement links TRBV6-5 to TRBJ1-3, with D unresolved. Germline V lookup: CDR1 MNHEY, CDR2 SVGAGI. The CDR3 contains 12 residues. The ends were cut back, 8 bases at V and 1 base at J, with 6 bases in the middle. The CDR3 bases are TGTGCCAGCTCGTTTTCTGGAAACACCATATATTTT. This codes for CASSFSGNTIYF.

On this clone: Other DNA sequences in this specimen translate into the identical CDR3. The chain links TRBV5-6 to TRBJ1-2, with a tentative D call TRBD1 (6 bases). CDR1 and CDR2 (germline): SGHDT, YYEEEE. This CDR3 is 13 amino acids long. The V end lost 2 bases, the J end lost 2 bases, and 7 bases lay between the germline ends. The CDR3 DNA is TGTGCCAGCAGCTTCGGACAGAACTATGGCTACACCTTC. Protein: CASSFGQNYGYTF. The full variable domain, completed using reference TRBV5-6 and TRBJ1-2, is DAGVTQSPTHLIKTRGQQVTLRCSPKSGHDTVSWYQQALGQGPQFIFQYYEEEERQRGNFPDRFSGHQFPNYSSELNVNALLLGDSALYLCASSFGQNYGYTFGSGTRLTVV.

For this clone: A read error likely explains this, since a far larger clone differs by one base. This sequence joins TRBV7-8 and TRBJ2-2; TRBD1 agrees at 7 bases. V lost 5 bases, J lost 1 base, and 1 base stayed unmatched. CDR3 length equals 14 residues. Looked up from germline, CDR1 is SGHVS and CDR2 is FQNEAQ. CDR3 residues: CASSRQGNTGELFF. The CDR3 DNA sequence: TGTGCCAGCAGCCGACAGGGGAACACCGGGGAGCTGTTTTTT.

Note on this clone: This specimen includes other DNA sequences encoding the same CDR3. The chain recombines TRBV30 with TRBJ1-5; D is uncertain. Germline CDR1 GTSNPN, CDR2 SVGIG (reference sequence). CDR3 length: 13 residues. The ends were cut back, 3 bases at V and 6 bases at J, with 12 bases in the middle. The CDR3 DNA is TGTGCCTGGAGCGGCCTTTTAGGTCAGCCCCAGCATTTT. Translating gives CAWSGLLGQPQHF.